This TCR beta chain was identified during a study of cytomegalovirus exposure and HLA in healthy donors. Findings of the study overall: Some highly shared sequence variants likely arose as a pipeline artifact. Using a false discovery rate of 0.05, a later analysis showed that about 16,000 TCR beta sequences were associated with HLA alleles. Being indistinguishable, some V segments were excluded, TRBV6-2 and TRBV6-3 among them.

J gave up 5 bases and V 4 bases, and 10 bases lay outside the gene matches. This CDR3 is built from 14 residues. Germline loops: CDR1 SQVTM, CDR2 ANQGSEA. A note on this clone: Its cognate antigen is unknown.

13 Jbeta primers and 60 Vbeta primers were used for the PCR. Using immunoSEQ multiplex PCR, the repertoire was profiled, and TCRdb retains in-frame clones only, with some absent. The table includes 85,000 to 100,000 clones, over 70% detected once. Sequencing was performed on PBMCs. This TCR came from a woman aged 40 to 55 in good health and CMV-seronegative. The chain recombines TRBV29-1 with TRBJ1-1, with TRBD1 matching 7 bases. The CDR3 DNA reads as TGCAGCGTTGCTTATTCTGACAGGGTGACTGAAGCTTTCTTT. Translated: CSVAYSDRVTEAFF.